This T cell receptor beta chain stems from a study of identical twins. This clonotype came up a few times. TCRdb redid the calling of the 5' RACE reads with MiXCR, one entry per CDR3 protein. The table lists hundreds of thousands of distinct CDR3 sequences, roughly 7% of them singletons. The V gene's germline CDR1 is MNHEY and CDR2 SMNVEV (reference sequence). The CDR3 sequence is 14 residues long. Trimming cost V 3 bases and J 7 bases, with 14 bases left between them. This sample was shared with a second study, whose subject was yellow fever vaccine responses in identical twins.

Sequencing was done on a sample of memory (CD45RO+) T cells sorted from blood. The chain uses TRBV27 and TRBJ2-3; D ambiguous. This TCR derives from a woman aged 18-29 years in good health. CDR3 coding DNA: TGTGCCAGCAGTTTGAATGGACCTAGGAATACGCAGTATTTT. Encoded protein: CASSLNGPRNTQYF.